Below are 8 T cell receptor beta chains sequenced from a single sample in a study of shared clonotypes between healthy human individuals. The naive CD8 fraction comprised CD45RO-negative cells positively selected for CCR7 and excluded terminally differentiated effector memory CD45RA+ cells. Produced via immunoSEQ multiplex PCR; TCRdb's table is partial and in-frame only. The data show about 2.1 million clones, 90% to 95% seen once. The sequencing sample was made of naive CD8+ T cells from PBMCs. These receptors were taken from a man between 18 and 35 years old in good health. Some clones in this sample may be carry-over from other donors' samples.

This sequence joins TRBV27 and TRBJ1-5; the D is unclear. V dropped 6 bases and J dropped 0 bases, with 15 bases sitting between them. This CDR3 spans 16 amino acids. The germline V gene has CDR1 MNHEY and CDR2 SMNVEV (reference sequence). CDR3 loop: CASSPELPYSNQPQHF. In DNA form, the CDR3 reads TGTGCCAGCAGCCCGGAGTTACCTTATAGCAATCAGCCCCAGCATTTT.

The J gene is TRBJ2-5, the V gene TRBV7-3, with 7 bases aligning to TRBD1. The V gene end was trimmed by 2 bases and the J gene end by 5 bases; junction bases not matched to a gene: 8. Germline lookup yields CDR1 SGHTA and CDR2 FQGTGA. The CDR3 totals 15 residues. As DNA, the CDR3 is TGTGCCAGCAGCTTAGCAGGGGGTCCCCGGGAGACCCAGTACTTC. Translation: CASSLAGGPRETQYF.

The chain has TRBV7-2 and TRBJ1-1, with TRBD1 as a possible D gene (5 bases). V lost 5 bases to trimming and J lost 12 bases, with 22 bases between them. The CDR3 runs 14 residues. The germline gives CDR1 SGHTA, CDR2 FQGNSA. DNA for the CDR3: TGTGCCAGCAGCCATCCCCCCGACAGCGGGGTCTCTTTCTTT. Translated, it gives CASSHPPDSGVSFF.

This clone came up once. The rearrangement joins TRBV21-1 to TRBJ2-1; the table's TRBD2 call for D was not verified on the DNA. TRBV21-1 is flagged as a pseudogene. This CDR3 is 19 amino acids long. The CDR3 nucleotides read TGTGCCAGCGGCCTACCGGGACTAGCGGGAGGGCCCTCCTACAATGAGCAGTTCTTC. This gives the protein CASGLPGLAGGPSYNEQFF.

The V and J genes are TRBV4-1 and TRBJ2-1; 9 bases agree with TRBD1. The length of the CDR3 is 15 residues. V was pared by 3 bases and J by 9 bases, with 9 bases of the junction left unmatched. The germline gives CDR1 MGHRA, CDR2 YSYEKL. CDR3 protein: CASSHGQGSWGEQFF. Written as DNA, the CDR3 is TGCGCCAGCAGCCATGGACAGGGGTCATGGGGTGAGCAGTTCTTC.

Written as DNA, the CDR3 is TGTGCCAGCGGTGTCCCCCACGCCTCTGGGGCCAACGTCCTGACTTTC. Translated, it gives CASGVPHASGANVLTF. The chain joins TRBV2 to TRBJ2-6, with D unclear. V dropped 8 bases and J dropped 0 bases, with 14 bases sitting between them. The CDR3 is 16 residues long. Germline CDR1 reads SNHLY; CDR2 reads FYNNEI.

Regarding this clone: Other nucleotide sequences from this sample produce the same CDR3. The CDR3 reads CASSFVGDNEQFF. The CDR3, as DNA: TGTGCCAGCAGTTTCGTGGGTGACAATGAGCAGTTCTTC. The rearrangement joins TRBV27 to TRBJ2-1; D uncertain. The CDR3 length is 13 residues. Per germline, CDR1 MNHEY and CDR2 SMNVEV (reference sequence). The V end was cut by 3 bases, the J end by 5 bases, with 8 bases between.

The chain combines TRBV7-3 with TRBJ2-4, with TRBD1 matching 11 bases. V shed 5 bases, J shed 6 bases, and the junction held 6 bases outside the gene matches. CDR1 is SGHTA, CDR2 FQGTGA, per germline. The CDR3 is 15 residues long. The CDR3 nucleotides are TGTGCCAGCAGCGCCGGACAGGGGGCAGGAAACATTCAGTACTTC. Its protein product is CASSAGQGAGNIQYF.